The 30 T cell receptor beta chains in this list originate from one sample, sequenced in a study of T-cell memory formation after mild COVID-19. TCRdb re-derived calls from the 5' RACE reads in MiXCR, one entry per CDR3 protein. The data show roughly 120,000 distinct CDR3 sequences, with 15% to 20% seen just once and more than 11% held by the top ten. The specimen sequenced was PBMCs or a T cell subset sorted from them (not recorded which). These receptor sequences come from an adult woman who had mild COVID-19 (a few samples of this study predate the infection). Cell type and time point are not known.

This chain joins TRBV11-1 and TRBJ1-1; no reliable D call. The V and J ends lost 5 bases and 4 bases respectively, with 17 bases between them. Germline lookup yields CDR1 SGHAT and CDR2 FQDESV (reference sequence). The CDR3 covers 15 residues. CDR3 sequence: CASSPISSGGTEAFF. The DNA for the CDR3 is TGTGCCAGCAGCCCTATATCGTCCGGCGGCACTGAAGCTTTCTTT. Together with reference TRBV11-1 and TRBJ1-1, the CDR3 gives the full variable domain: EAEVAQSPRYKITEKSQAVAFWCDPISGHATLYWYRQILGQGPELLVQFQDESVVDDSQLPKDRFSAERLKGVDSTLKIQPAELGDSAMYLCASSPISSGGTEAFFGQGTRLTVV.

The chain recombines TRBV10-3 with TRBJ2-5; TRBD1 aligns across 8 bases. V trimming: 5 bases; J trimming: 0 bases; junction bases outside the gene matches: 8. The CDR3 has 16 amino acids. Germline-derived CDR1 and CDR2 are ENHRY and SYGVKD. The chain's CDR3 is CAISLGTGGYQETQYF. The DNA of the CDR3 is TGTGCCATCAGTCTGGGGACAGGAGGGTACCAAGAGACCCAGTACTTC.

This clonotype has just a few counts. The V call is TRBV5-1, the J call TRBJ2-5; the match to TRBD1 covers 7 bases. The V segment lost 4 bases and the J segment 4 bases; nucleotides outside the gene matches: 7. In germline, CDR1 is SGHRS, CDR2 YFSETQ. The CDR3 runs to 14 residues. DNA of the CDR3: TGCGCCAGCAGCCTAACAGGGGCGGCAGAGACCCAGTACTTC. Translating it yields CASSLTGAAETQYF.

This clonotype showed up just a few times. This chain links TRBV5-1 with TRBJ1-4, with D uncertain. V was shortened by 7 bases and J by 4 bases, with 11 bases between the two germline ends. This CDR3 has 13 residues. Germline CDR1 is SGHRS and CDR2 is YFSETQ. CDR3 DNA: TGCGCCAGCGCCGACGGAGGTAATGAAAAACTGTTTTTT. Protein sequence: CASADGGNEKLFF.

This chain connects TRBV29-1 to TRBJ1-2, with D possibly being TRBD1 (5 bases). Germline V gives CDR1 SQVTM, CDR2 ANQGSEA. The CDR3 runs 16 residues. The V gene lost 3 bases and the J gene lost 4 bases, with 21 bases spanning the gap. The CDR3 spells CSVDGAQAVSLYGYTF. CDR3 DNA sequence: TGCAGCGTTGATGGGGCTCAGGCAGTTAGCCTCTATGGCTACACCTTC.

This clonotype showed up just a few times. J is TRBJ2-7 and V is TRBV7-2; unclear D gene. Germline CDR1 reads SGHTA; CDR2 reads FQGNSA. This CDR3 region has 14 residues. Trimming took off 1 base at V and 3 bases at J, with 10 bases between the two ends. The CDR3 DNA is TGTGCCAGCAGCTTAGGGACCTACCTCTACGAGCAGTACTTC. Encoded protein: CASSLGTYLYEQYF.

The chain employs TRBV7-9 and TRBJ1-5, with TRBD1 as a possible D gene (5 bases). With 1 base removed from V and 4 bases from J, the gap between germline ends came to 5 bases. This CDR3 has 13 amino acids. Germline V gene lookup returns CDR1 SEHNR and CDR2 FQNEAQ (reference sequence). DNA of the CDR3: TGTGCCAGCAGCTTAGGACAGAATCAGCCCCAGCATTTT. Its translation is CASSLGQNQPQHF. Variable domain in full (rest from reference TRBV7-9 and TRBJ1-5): DTGVSQNPRHKITKRGQNVTFRCDPISEHNRLYWYRQTLGQGPEFLTYFQNEAQLEKSRLLSDRFSAERPKGSFSTLEIQRTEQGDSAMYLCASSLGQNQPQHFGDGTRLSIL.

The CDR3 sequence is CSVAGDDKYNEQFF. Written as DNA, the CDR3 is TGCAGCGTTGCGGGCGATGACAAATACAATGAGCAGTTCTTC. This chain uses TRBV29-1 with TRBJ2-1; the D is unclear. Germline V gene lookup returns CDR1 SQVTM and CDR2 ANQGSEA. The ends were cut back, 4 bases at V and 4 bases at J, with 14 bases in the middle. The CDR3 has 14 amino acids.

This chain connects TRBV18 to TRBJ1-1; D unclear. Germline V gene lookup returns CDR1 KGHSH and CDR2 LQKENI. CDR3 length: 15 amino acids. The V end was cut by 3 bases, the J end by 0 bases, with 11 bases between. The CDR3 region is CASSPQTLLNTEAFF. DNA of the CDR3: TGTGCCAGCTCACCGCAGACACTTTTGAACACTGAAGCTTTCTTT. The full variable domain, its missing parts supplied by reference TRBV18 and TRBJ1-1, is NAGVMQNPRHLVRRRGQEARLRCSPMKGHSHVYWYRQLPEEGLKFMVYLQKENIIDESGMPKERFSAEFPKEGPSILRIQQVVRGDSAAYFCASSPQTLLNTEAFFGQGTRLTVV.

The CDR3 DNA sequence: TGCGCCAGCAGCTCCGGGGTTTATAGAGATACGCAGTATTTT. This codes for CASSSGVYRDTQYF. The rearrangement links TRBV5-1 to TRBJ2-3; weak D call: TRBD2 (5 bases). In germline, CDR1 is SGHRS, CDR2 YFSETQ. This CDR3 has 14 amino acids. Trimming took 3 bases from V and 5 from J, leaving 13 bases between them.

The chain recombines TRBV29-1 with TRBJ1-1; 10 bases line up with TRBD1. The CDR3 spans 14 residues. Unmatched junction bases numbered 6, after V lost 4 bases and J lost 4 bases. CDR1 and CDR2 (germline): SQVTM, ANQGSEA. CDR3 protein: CSVGQGQGPTEAFF. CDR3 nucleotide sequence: TGCAGCGTTGGCCAGGGACAGGGGCCCACTGAAGCTTTCTTT. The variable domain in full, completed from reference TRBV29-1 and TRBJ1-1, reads SAVISQKPSRDICQRGTSLTIQCQVDSQVTMMFWYRQQPGQSLTLIATANQGSEATYESGFVIDKFPISRPNLTFSTLTVSNMSPEDSSIYLCSVGQGQGPTEAFFGQGTRLTVV.

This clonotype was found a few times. This CDR3 reads CASSLQGTWELFF. DNA for the CDR3: TGTGCCAGCAGCTTACAGGGTACCTGGGAGCTGTTTTTT. The chain combines TRBV5-6 with TRBJ2-2, with TRBD1 as a possible D gene (6 bases). Looked up from germline, CDR1 is SGHDT and CDR2 is YYEEEE. The ends were cut back, 2 bases at V and 9 bases at J, with 11 bases in the middle. The CDR3 consists of 13 residues.

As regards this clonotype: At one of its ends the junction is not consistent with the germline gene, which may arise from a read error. CDR3: CASSTNYGYTF. In DNA form, the CDR3 reads TGTGCCAGCAGTACTAACTATGGATACACCTTC. V gene TRBV6-1 combines with J gene TRBJ1-2, with no clear D. This CDR3 is 11 amino acids long. CDR1 MNHNS and CDR2 SASEGT come from the germline V gene.

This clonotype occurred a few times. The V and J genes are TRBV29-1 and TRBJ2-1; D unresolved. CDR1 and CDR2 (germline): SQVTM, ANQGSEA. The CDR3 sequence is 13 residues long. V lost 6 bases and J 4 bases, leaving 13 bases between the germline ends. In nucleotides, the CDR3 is TGCAGCGTCCGCGTGGCATCGTACAATGAGCAGTTCTTC. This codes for CSVRVASYNEQFF.

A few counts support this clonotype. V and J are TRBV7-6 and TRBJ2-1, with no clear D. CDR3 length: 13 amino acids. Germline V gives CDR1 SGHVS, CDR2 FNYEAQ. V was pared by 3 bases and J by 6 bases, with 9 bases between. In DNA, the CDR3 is TGTGCCAGCAGCTTTGGAGAGGCCAATGAGCAGTTCTTC. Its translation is CASSFGEANEQFF.

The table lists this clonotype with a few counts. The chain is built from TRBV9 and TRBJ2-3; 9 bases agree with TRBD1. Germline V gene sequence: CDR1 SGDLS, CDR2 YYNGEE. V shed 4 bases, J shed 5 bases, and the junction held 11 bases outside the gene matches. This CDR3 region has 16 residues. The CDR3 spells CASSSPRTGVRDTQYF. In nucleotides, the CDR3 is TGTGCCAGCAGCTCCCCGAGGACAGGGGTACGAGATACGCAGTATTTT.

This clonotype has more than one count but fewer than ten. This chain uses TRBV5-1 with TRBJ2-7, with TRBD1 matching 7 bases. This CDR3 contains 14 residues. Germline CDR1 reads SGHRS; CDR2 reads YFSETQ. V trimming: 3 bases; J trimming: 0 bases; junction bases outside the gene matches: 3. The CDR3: CASSWGQSSYEQYF. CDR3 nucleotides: TGCGCCAGCAGCTGGGGACAGAGCTCCTACGAGCAGTACTTC. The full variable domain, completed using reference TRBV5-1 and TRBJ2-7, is KAGVTQTPRYLIKTRGQQVTLSCSPISGHRSVSWYQQTPGQGLQFLFEYFSETQRNKGNFPGRFSGRQFSNSRSEMNVSTLELGDSALYLCASSWGQSSYEQYFGPGTRLTVT.

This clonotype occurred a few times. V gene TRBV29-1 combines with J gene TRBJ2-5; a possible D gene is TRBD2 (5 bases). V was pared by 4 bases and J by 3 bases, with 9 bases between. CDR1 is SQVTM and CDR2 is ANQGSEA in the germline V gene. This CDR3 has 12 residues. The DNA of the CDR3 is TGCAGCGTTGTGTGGGGAGAAGAGACCCAGTACTTC. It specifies CSVVWGEETQYF.

CDR3 loop: CASSVGGTGGNSNYGYTF. In nucleotides, the CDR3 is TGTGCCAGCAGCGTAGGAGGGACAGGGGGCAACTCTAACTATGGCTACACCTTC. This rearrangement joins TRBV9 to TRBJ1-2; 12 positions agree with TRBD1. This CDR3 is 18 amino acids long. V dropped 0 bases and J dropped 0; count of bases not matched to a gene: 6. From germline, CDR1 is SGDLS and CDR2 YYNGEE.

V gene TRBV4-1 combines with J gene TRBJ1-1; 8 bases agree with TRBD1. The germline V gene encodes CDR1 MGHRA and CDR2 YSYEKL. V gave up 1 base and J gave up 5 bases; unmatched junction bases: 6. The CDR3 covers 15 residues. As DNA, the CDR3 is TGCGCCAGCAGCCAAGTAGGACAGGGTTCGACTGAAGCTTTCTTT. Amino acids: CASSQVGQGSTEAFF.

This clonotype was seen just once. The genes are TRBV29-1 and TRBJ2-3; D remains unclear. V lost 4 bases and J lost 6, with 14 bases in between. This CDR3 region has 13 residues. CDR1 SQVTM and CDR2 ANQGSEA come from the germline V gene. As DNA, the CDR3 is TGCAGCGTTGGCACACCGTACTTGGATACGCAGTATTTT. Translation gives CSVGTPYLDTQYF.

The chain's CDR3 is CATQRGEGSNHNEQFF. DNA for the CDR3: TGTGCCACCCAAAGAGGGGAGGGATCAAACCACAATGAGCAGTTCTTC. The chain uses TRBV19 and TRBJ2-1, with 7 positions matching TRBD2. Trimming removed 10 bases from V and 5 bases from J; junction bases left unmatched: 17. Germline CDR1 reads LNHDA; CDR2 reads SQIVND (reference sequence). The CDR3 loop spans 16 amino acids.

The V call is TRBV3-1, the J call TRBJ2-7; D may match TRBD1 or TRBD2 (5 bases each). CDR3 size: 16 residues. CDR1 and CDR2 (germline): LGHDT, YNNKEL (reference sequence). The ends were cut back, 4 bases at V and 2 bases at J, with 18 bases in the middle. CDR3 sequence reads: CASSPGAYGAPYEQYF. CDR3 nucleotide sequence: TGTGCCAGCAGCCCCGGAGCCTACGGGGCCCCCTACGAGCAGTACTTC.

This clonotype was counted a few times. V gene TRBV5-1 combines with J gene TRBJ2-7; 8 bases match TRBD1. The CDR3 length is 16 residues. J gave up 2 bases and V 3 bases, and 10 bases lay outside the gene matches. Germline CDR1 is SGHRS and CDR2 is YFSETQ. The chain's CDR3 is CASSSLGTGDAYEQYF. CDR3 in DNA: TGCGCCAGCAGCTCCTTAGGGACAGGCGATGCCTACGAGCAGTACTTC. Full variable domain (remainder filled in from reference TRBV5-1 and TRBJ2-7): KAGVTQTPRYLIKTRGQQVTLSCSPISGHRSVSWYQQTPGQGLQFLFEYFSETQRNKGNFPGRFSGRQFSNSRSEMNVSTLELGDSALYLCASSSLGTGDAYEQYFGPGTRLTVT.

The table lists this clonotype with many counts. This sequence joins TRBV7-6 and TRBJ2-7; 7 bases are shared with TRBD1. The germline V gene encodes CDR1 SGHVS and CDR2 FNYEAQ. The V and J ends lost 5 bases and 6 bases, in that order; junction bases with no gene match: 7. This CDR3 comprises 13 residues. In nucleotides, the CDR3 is TGTGCCAGCAGCGTATCACAGGGGCGCGAGCAGTACTTC. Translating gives CASSVSQGREQYF.

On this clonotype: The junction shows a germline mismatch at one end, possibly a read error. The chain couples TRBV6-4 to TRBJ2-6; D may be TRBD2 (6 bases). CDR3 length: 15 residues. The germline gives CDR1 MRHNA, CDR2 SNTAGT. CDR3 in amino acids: CDSSDGGKGANVLTF. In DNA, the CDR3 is TGTGACAGCAGTGACGGGGGTAAAGGGGCCAACGTCCTGACTTTC.

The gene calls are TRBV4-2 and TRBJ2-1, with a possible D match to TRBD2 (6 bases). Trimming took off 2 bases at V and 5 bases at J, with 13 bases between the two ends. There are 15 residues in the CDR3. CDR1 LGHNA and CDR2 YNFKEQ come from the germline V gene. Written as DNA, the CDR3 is TGTGCCAGCAGCCAAAGAGATAGCGGTAACAATGAGCAGTTCTTC. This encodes CASSQRDSGNNEQFF.

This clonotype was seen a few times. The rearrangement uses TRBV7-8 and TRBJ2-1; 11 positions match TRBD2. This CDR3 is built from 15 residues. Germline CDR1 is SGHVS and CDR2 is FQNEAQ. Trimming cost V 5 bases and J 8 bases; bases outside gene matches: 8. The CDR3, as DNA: TGTGCCAGCAGCGGTTCTAGCGGGAGGCTCGATGAGCAGTTCTTC. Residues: CASSGSSGRLDEQFF.

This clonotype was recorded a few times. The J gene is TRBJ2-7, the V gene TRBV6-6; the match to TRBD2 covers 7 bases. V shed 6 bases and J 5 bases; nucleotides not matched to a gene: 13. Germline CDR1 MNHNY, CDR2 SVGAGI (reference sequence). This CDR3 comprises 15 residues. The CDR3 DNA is TGTGCCAGCAGAACCGCCCCAGCGGGAAATGACGAGCAGTACTTC. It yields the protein CASRTAPAGNDEQYF.

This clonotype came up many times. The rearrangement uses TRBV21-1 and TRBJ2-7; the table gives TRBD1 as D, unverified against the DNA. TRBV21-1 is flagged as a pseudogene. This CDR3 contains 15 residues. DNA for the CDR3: TGTGCCAGCAGCGCACCGAAGGGGGCGGTCGTGGAGCAGTACTTC. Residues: CASSAPKGAVVEQYF.